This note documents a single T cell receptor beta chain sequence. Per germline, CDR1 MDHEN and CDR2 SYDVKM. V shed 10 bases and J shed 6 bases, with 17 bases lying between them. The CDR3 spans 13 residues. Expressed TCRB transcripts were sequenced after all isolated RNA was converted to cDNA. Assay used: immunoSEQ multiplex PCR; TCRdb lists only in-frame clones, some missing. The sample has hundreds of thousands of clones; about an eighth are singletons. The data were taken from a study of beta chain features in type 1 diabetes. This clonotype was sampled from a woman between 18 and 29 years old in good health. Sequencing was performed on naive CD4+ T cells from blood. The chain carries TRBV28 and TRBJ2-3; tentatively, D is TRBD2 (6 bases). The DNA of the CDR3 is TGTGCCACCCAACCCGTAGGAGGGGATACGCAGTATTTT. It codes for CATQPVGGDTQYF.